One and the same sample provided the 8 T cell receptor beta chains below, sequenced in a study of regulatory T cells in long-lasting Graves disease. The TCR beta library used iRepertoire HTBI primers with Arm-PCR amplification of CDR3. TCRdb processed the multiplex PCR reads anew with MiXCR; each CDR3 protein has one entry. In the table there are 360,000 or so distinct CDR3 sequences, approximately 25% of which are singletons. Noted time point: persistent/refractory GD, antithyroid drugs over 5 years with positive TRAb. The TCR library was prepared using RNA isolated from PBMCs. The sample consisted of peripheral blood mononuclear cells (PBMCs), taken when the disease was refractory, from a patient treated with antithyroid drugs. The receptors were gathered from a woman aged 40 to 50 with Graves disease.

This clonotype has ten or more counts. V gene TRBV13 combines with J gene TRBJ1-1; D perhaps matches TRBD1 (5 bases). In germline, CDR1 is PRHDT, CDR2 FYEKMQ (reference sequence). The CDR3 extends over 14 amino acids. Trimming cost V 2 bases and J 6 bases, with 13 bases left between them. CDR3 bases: TGTGCCAGCAGCTTAACAACCGGGGCCGCTGAAGCTTTCTTT. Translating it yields CASSLTTGAAEAFF.

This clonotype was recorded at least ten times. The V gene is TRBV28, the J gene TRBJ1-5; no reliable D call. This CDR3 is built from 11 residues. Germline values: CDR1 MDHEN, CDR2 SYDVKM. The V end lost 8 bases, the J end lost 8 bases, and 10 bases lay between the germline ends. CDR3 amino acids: CASSTGEPQHF. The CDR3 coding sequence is TGTGCCAGCTCGACGGGCGAGCCCCAGCATTTT.

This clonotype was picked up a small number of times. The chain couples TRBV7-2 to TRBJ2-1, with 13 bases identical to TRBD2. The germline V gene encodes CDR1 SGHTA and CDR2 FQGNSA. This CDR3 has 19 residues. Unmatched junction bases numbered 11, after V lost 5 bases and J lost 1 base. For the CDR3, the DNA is TGTGCCAGCAGCCTCATATTACTAGCGGGAGGGCCGTCCTACAATGAGCAGTTCTTC. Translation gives CASSLILLAGGPSYNEQFF.

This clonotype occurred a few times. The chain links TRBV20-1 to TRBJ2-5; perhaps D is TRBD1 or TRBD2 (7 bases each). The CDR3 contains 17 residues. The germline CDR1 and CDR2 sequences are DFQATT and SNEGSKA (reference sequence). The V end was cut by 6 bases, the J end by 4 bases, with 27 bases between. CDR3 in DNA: TGCAGTGCCCTCAGGGGGGCCCTACTAGCGACCCCAGAGACCCAGTACTTC. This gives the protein CSALRGALLATPETQYF.

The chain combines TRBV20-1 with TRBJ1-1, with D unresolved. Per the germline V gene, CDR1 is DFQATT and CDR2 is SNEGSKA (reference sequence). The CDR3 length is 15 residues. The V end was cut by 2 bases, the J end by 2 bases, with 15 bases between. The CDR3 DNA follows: TGCAGTGCTAGATCCCCGGCCCCCGGAAACACTGAAGCTTTCTTT. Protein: CSARSPAPGNTEAFF.

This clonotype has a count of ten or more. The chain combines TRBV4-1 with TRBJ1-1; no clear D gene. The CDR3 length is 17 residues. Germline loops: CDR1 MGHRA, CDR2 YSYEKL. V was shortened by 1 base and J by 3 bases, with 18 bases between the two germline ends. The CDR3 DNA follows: TGCGCCAGCAGCCAAGTGTGGCACGATCCGGAGGACACTGAAGCTTTCTTT. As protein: CASSQVWHDPEDTEAFF.

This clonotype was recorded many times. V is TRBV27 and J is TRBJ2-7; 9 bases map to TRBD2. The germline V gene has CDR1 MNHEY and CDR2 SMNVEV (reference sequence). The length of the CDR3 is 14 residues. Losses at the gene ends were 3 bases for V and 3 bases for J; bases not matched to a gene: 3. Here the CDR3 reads CASSLSSGGYEQYF. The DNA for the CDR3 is TGTGCCAGCAGTTTGAGTAGCGGGGGCTACGAGCAGTACTTC.

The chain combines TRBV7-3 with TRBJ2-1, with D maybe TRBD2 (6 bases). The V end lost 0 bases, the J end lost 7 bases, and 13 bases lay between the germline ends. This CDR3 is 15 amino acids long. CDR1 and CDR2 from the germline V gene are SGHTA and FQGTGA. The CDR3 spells CASSLTSGSWNEQFF. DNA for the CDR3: TGTGCCAGCAGCTTAACTAGCGGTTCGTGGAATGAGCAGTTCTTC.